These 7 T cell receptor beta chains were all obtained from the same sample, sequenced in a study of blood T cells in healthy people across ages. A sample-barcoded 5' primer and a J-beta primer mix were used in a second PCR of about 6 to 12 cycles. TCRdb passed the 5' RACE reads through MiXCR, listing each CDR3 protein once. This table holds fewer than 2,000,000 distinct CDR3 sequences, roughly 32% found once. Sequenced input: blood. Every receptor here comes from a woman younger than 45 in good health.

This clonotype was counted a few times. The chain employs TRBV30 and TRBJ2-3; TRBD2 agrees at 8 bases. Looked up from germline, CDR1 is GTSNPN and CDR2 is SVGIG (reference sequence). The ends lost 4 bases at V and 3 bases at J; junction bases unmatched: 6. The CDR3 totals 14 residues. Written as DNA, the CDR3 is TGTGCCTGGACAAGGGCTAGCGGGACAGATACGCAGTATTTT. Protein sequence: CAWTRASGTDTQYF.

This clonotype was detected many times. The rearrangement uses TRBV29-1 and TRBJ2-7; D is unclear. V was clipped by 7 bases and J by 5 bases, with 12 bases between them. Germline CDR1 reads SQVTM; CDR2 reads ANQGSEA. The CDR3 is 11 residues long. CDR3 sequence: CSALRTNEQYF. As DNA, the CDR3 is TGCAGCGCGCTCAGGACGAACGAGCAGTACTTC.

This clonotype came up a few times. This chain uses TRBV7-2 with TRBJ2-1, with D unresolved. Germline loops: CDR1 SGHTA, CDR2 FQGNSA. The V end lost 1 base, the J end lost 5 bases, and 6 bases lay between the germline ends. The CDR3 is 13 amino acids. The CDR3 DNA sequence: TGTGCCAGCAGCTTAGTGGTGAACAATGAGCAGTTCTTC. It encodes CASSLVVNNEQFF.

The table lists this clonotype with many counts. V usage is TRBV4-1 and J usage is TRBJ1-6; perhaps TRBD1 as D (5 bases). CDR1 and CDR2 (germline): MGHRA, YSYEKL. Trimming shortened V by 2 bases and J by 7 bases, and 12 bases separated the two germline ends. The CDR3 is 15 amino acids. CDR3 residues: CASSQRGDRNSPLHF. CDR3 coding DNA: TGCGCCAGCAGCCAACGGGGCGATAGGAATTCACCCCTCCACTTT.

This chain uses TRBV20-1 with TRBJ2-2; D remains ambiguous. With 0 bases removed from V and 6 bases from J, the gap between germline ends came to 5 bases. The length of the CDR3 is 12 residues. Germline-derived CDR1 and CDR2 are DFQATT and SNEGSKA (reference sequence). Here the CDR3 reads CSAREGPGELFF. In DNA form, the CDR3 reads TGCAGTGCTAGAGAGGGTCCCGGGGAGCTGTTTTTT.

This clonotype appeared a few times. The chain couples TRBV7-2 to TRBJ2-7, with unresolved D. Looked up from germline, CDR1 is SGHTA and CDR2 is FQGNSA. The V and J ends lost 3 bases and 4 bases respectively, with 10 bases between them. The CDR3 extends over 13 amino acids. The CDR3 DNA sequence: TGTGCCAGCAGCTTCGATAATTGGTACGAGCAGTACTTC. Amino acid sequence: CASSFDNWYEQYF.

This chain uses TRBV4-1 with TRBJ1-4; D is possibly TRBD1 (5 bases). V dropped 7 bases and J dropped 5 bases, with 23 bases sitting between them. This CDR3 region has 17 residues. Germline V gives CDR1 MGHRA, CDR2 YSYEKL. The CDR3 DNA follows: TGCGCCAGCAACTCAGAATCAGGGTACAGGTCCAATGAAAAACTGTTTTTT. Translated: CASNSESGYRSNEKLFF.